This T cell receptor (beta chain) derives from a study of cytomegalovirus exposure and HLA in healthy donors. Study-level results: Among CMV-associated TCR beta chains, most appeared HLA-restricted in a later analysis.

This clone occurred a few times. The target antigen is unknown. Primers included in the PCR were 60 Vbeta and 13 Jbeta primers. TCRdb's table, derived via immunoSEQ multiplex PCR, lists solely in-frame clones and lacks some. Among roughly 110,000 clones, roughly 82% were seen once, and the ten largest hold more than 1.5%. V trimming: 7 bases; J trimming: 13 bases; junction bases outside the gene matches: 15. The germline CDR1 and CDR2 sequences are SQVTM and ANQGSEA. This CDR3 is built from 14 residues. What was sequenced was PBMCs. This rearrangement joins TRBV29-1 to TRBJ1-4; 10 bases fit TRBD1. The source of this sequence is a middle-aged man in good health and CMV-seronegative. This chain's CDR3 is CSAGQGEVGSGLFF. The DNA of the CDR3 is TGCAGCGCAGGACAGGGGGAGGTTGGAAGTGGACTGTTTTTT.